The text below deals with one TCR beta chain. Each sample had two DNA replicates, 0.5 ug blood or around 1.6 ug tissue. Sequencing used immunoSEQ multiplex PCR; TCRdb keeps in-frame clones, though not all of them. The sample records 4,000 to 6,000 clones, 55% to 70% being singletons. Trimming cost V 0 bases and J 4 bases, with 13 bases left between them. Per the germline V gene, CDR1 is SGDLS and CDR2 is YYNGEE. This CDR3 is built from 15 residues. This sample is part of a study of early stage breast cancer tumors. The sample comprised normal breast tissue next to the tumor. This chain joins TRBV9 and TRBJ1-1, with a weak D call TRBD1 (5 bases). The origin of this receptor is a person aged 55 to 69 with breast cancer. CDR3 DNA: TGTGCCAGCAGCGTAGACGGGGGAACCTTCACTGAAGCTTTCTTT. It specifies CASSVDGGTFTEAFF.